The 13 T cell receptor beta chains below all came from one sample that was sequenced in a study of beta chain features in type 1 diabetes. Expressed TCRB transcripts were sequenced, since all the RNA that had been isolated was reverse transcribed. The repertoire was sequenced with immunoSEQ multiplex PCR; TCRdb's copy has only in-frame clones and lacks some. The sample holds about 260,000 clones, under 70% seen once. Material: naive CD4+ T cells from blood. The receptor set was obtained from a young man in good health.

CDR3 in amino acids: CASSLDGGNQPQHF. The DNA of the CDR3 is TGCGCCAGCAGCTTGGATGGGGGCAATCAGCCCCAGCATTTT. The gene calls are TRBV5-1 and TRBJ1-5; D gene ambiguous. Germline V gives CDR1 SGHRS, CDR2 YFSETQ. Trimming left V 0 bases short and J 2 bases short, with 6 bases between. This CDR3 is 14 amino acids long.

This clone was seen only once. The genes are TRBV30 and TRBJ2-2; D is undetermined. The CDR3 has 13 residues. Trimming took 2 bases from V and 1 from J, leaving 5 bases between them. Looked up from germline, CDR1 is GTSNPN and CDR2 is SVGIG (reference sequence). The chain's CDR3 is CAWSNRNTGELFF. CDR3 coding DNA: TGTGCCTGGAGTAACAGGAACACCGGGGAGCTGTTTTTT.

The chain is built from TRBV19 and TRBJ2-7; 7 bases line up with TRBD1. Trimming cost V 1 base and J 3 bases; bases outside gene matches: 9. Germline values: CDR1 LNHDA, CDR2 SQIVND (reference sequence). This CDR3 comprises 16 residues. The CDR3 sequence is CASSIGSWDSVYEQYF. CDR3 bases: TGTGCCAGTAGTATAGGGAGCTGGGACAGTGTCTACGAGCAGTACTTC.

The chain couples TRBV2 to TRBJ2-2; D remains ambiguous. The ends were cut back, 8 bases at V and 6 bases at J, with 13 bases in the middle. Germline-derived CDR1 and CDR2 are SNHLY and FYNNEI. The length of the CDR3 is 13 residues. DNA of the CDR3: TGTGCCAGCCGGACCCTCCGGGCCGGGGAGCTGTTTTTT. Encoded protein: CASRTLRAGELFF.

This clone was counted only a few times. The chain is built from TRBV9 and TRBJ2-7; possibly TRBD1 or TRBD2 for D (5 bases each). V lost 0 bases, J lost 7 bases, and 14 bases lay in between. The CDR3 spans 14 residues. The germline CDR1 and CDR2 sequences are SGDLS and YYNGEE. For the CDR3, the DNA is TGTGCCAGCAGCGTAGAGGGGACGGATCGAGAGCAGTACTTC. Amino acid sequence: CASSVEGTDREQYF.

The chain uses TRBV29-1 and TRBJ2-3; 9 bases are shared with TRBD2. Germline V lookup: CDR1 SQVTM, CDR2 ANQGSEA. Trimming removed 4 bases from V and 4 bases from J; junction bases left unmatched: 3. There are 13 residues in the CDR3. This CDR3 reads CSVGGLASDTQYF. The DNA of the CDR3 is TGCAGCGTTGGGGGACTAGCATCAGATACGCAGTATTTT.

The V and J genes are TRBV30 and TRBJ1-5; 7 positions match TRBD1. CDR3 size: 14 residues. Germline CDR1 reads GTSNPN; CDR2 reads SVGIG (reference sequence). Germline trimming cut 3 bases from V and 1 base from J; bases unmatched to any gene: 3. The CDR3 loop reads CAWRATGSNQPQHF. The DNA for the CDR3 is TGTGCCTGGAGGGCGACAGGGAGCAATCAGCCCCAGCATTTT. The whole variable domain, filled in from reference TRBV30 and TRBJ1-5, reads SQTIHQWPATLVQPVGSPLSLECTVEGTSNPNLYWYRQAAGRGLQLLFYSVGIGQISSEVPQNLSASRPQDRQFILSSKKLLLSDSGFYLCAWRATGSNQPQHFGDGTRLSIL.

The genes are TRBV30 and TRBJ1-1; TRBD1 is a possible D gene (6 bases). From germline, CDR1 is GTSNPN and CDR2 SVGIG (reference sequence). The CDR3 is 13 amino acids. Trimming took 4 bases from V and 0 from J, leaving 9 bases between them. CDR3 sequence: CAWTGVMNTEAFF. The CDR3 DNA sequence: TGTGCCTGGACAGGGGTCATGAACACTGAAGCTTTCTTT.

The CDR3 DNA sequence: TGTGCCAGCAGCTTAGTGGGAGACAGAGACTACGAGCAGTACTTC. Translated: CASSLVGDRDYEQYF. V and J are TRBV7-2 and TRBJ2-7; D possibly matches TRBD1 or TRBD2 (5 bases each). From germline, CDR1 is SGHTA and CDR2 FQGNSA. The CDR3 is 15 amino acids. V was shortened by 1 base and J by 3 bases, with 13 bases between the two germline ends.

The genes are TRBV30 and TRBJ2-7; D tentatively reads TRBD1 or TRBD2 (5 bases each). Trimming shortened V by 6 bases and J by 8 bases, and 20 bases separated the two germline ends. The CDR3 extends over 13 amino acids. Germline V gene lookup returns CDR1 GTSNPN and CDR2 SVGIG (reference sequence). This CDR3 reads CACHRDPGTQQYF. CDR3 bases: TGTGCCTGTCACCGGGACCCAGGGACGCAGCAGTACTTC.

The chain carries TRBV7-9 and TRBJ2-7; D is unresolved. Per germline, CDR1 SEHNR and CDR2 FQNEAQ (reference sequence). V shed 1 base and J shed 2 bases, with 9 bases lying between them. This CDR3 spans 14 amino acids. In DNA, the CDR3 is TGTGCCAGCAGCTTAGAGGGTTTCACCTACGAGCAGTACTTC. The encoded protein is CASSLEGFTYEQYF.

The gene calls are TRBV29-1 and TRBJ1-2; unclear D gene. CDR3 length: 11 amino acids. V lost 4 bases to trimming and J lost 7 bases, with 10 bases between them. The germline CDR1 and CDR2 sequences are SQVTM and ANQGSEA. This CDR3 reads CSVGELSGYTF. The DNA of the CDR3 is TGCAGCGTTGGAGAACTTAGTGGCTACACCTTC.

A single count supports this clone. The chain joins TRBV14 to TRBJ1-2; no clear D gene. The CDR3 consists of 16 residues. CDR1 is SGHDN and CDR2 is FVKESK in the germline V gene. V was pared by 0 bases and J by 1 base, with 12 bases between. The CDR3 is CASSQDLGGRNYGYTF. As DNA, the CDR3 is TGTGCCAGCAGCCAAGATTTGGGCGGCCGTAACTATGGCTACACCTTC.